This T cell receptor beta chain derives from a study of blood T cell repertoires in COVID-19. The overall study: T cells, B-cell-depleted T cells, or PBMCs provided the cDNA or gDNA that served as material.

Sequenced by immunoSEQ multiplex PCR; TCRdb stores in-frame clones only, minus some. The table has more than 10,000 clones, roughly four fifths seen once. V shed 5 bases, J shed 5 bases, and the junction held 6 bases outside the gene matches. Germline V gene sequence: CDR1 MDHEN, CDR2 SYDVKM. The CDR3 is 16 residues long. The clonotype was recovered from a man aged 35-49 years with active or convalescent COVID-19. The chain uses TRBV28 and TRBJ2-2; 12 bases are shared with TRBD2. Material for sequencing was peripheral blood. The CDR3 here is CASSQTSGGFTGELFF. In DNA, the CDR3 is TGTGCCAGCAGTCAAACTAGCGGGGGGTTTACCGGGGAGCTGTTTTTT.